The 16 T cell receptor beta chains in this list originate from one sample, sequenced in a study of CXCR3-negative and CXCR3-positive naive CD8 T cells. cDNA libraries for TRB were generated by 5' RACE incorporating UMI labels. TCRdb reworked the 5' RACE reads into one entry per CDR3 protein, no DNA. The sample holds over 35,000 distinct CDR3 sequences. Specimen: naive CXCR3- CD8+ T cells from blood. Subset meaning: CD45RO-CCR7+CD27+CD95- naive CD8+ T cells lacking CXCR3 (TNR3-). The receptors here all came from a human donor in good health. Some clones in this sample may be carry-over from other donors' samples.

This clonotype counts as medium-sized (0.01 to 0.1%) by frequency. This chain joins TRBV13 and TRBJ2-1. The CDR3 length is 15 residues. Looked up from germline, CDR1 is PRHDT and CDR2 is FYEKMQ (reference sequence). The CDR3 loop is CASSLSGSSYNEQFF.

This rearrangement joins TRBV3-1 to TRBJ2-1; TCRdb reports TRBD1, a call that lacks DNA to check it against. In germline, CDR1 is LGHDT, CDR2 YNNKEL (reference sequence). This CDR3 has 18 amino acids. The chain's CDR3 is CASSQEEFERTGPGEQFF.

The V gene is TRBV7-9, the J gene TRBJ1-4; TCRdb calls TRBD1, which cannot be checked without DNA. Germline lookup yields CDR1 SEHNR and CDR2 FQNEAQ (reference sequence). The CDR3 spans 16 residues. The CDR3 spells CASSIRMGQDNEKLFF.

The chain employs TRBV14 and TRBJ2-1; TCRdb indicates TRBD1, and absent DNA this call remains unverified. CDR3 length: 15 residues. Germline CDR1 and CDR2: SGHDN and FVKESK. This CDR3 is CASSQLLSGPNEQFF.

The chain is built from TRBV7-8 and TRBJ1-4; lacking DNA, the TRBD1 call made by TCRdb goes unchecked. Germline CDR1 is SGHVS and CDR2 is FQNEAQ. The length of the CDR3 is 17 residues. The CDR3 loop reads CASSLPFSAEDNEKLFF.

The chain recombines TRBV7-2 with TRBJ2-1; TCRdb calls TRBD1, which cannot be checked without DNA. Germline V lookup: CDR1 SGHTA, CDR2 FQGNSA. The length of the CDR3 is 17 residues. The CDR3 sequence: CASSLTQGPSSYNEQFF. Filled out from reference TRBV7-2 and TRBJ2-1, the complete variable domain reads GAGVSQSPSNKVTEKGKDVELRCDPISGHTALYWYRQSLGQGLEFLIYFQGNSAPDKSGLPSDRFSAERTGGSVSTLTIQRTQQEDSAVYLCASSLTQGPSSYNEQFFGPGTRLTVL.

The chain combines TRBV5-1 with TRBJ2-7; the D call from TCRdb, TRBD2, cannot be confirmed without DNA. The germline gives CDR1 SGHRS, CDR2 YFSETQ. The CDR3 covers 15 residues. CDR3: CASSLQSRDGDEQYF.

The V and J genes are TRBV10-3 and TRBJ2-1; TCRdb's assignment of TRBD2 cannot be checked, as there is no DNA. CDR1 ENHRY and CDR2 SYGVKD come from the germline V gene. This CDR3 is built from 19 residues. The CDR3 protein is CAISESWGLAGSSYNEQFF.

The chain employs TRBV7-6 and TRBJ2-7; no DNA is available, so the TRBD2 call from TCRdb remains unchecked. The V gene's germline CDR1 is SGHVS and CDR2 FNYEAQ. This CDR3 contains 15 residues. The CDR3: CASSLEGDYSYEQYF.

The gene calls are TRBV20-1 and TRBJ2-7; lacking DNA, the TRBD2 call made by TCRdb goes unchecked. CDR3 length: 15 residues. Germline CDR1 is DFQATT and CDR2 is SNEGSKA (reference sequence). CDR3 region: CSALEEAGGPYEQYF.

The chain joins TRBV6-2 or TRBV6-3 to TRBJ2-2; TCRdb designates TRBD1, a call that cannot be tested without DNA. CDR1 and CDR2 (germline): MNHEY, SVGEGT. The CDR3 length is 14 residues. This CDR3 reads CASRPGTNTGELFF.

The gene calls are TRBV28 and TRBJ1-4; TCRdb's D call of TRBD1 is untestable without DNA. Germline V gene sequence: CDR1 MDHEN, CDR2 SYDVKM. This CDR3 region has 11 residues. The chain's CDR3 is CASSALEKLFF.

CDR3 in amino acids: CASSLERYQETQYF. This sequence joins TRBV12-3 or TRBV12-4 and TRBJ2-5. The CDR3 has 14 residues.

The rearrangement uses TRBV5-1 and TRBJ2-5; with no DNA, the TCRdb D assignment of TRBD1 cannot be verified. The CDR3 extends over 16 amino acids. The germline gives CDR1 SGHRS, CDR2 YFSETQ. The CDR3 is CASSWGTGRIEETQYF.

The V call is TRBV7-9, the J call TRBJ2-7. This CDR3 is 14 amino acids long. Germline CDR1 and CDR2: SEHNR and FQNEAQ (reference sequence). The CDR3 sequence is CASSLAHNPYEQYF.

The genes are TRBV20-1 and TRBJ2-7; TCRdb picks TRBD2, but there is no DNA to check that call. The CDR3 has 14 amino acids. Germline values: CDR1 DFQATT, CDR2 SNEGSKA (reference sequence). CDR3 sequence reads: CSARGLGLGYEQYF.